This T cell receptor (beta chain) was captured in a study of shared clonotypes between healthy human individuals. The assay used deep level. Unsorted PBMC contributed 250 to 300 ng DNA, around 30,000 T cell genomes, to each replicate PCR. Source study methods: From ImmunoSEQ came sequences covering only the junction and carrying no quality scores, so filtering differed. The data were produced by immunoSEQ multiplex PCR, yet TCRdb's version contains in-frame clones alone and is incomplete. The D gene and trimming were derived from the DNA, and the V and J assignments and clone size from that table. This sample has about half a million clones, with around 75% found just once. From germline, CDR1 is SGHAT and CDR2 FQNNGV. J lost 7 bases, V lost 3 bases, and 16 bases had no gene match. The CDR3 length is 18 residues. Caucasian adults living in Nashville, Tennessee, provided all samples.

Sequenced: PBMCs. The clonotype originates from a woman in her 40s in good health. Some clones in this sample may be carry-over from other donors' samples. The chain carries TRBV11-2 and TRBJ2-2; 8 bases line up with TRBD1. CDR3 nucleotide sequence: TGTGCCAGCAGCTTCGGTTTTGGGTGGCAGGGGGCAGTCGGGGAGCTGTTTTTT. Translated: CASSFGFGWQGAVGELFF. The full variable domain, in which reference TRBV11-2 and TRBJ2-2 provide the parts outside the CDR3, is EAGVAQSPRYKIIEKRQSVAFWCNPISGHATLYWYQQILGQGPKLLIQFQNNGVVDDSQLPKDRFSAERLKGVDSTLKIQPAKLEDSAVYLCASSFGFGWQGAVGELFFGEGSRLTVL.